The clone carrying this T cell receptor (beta chain) was seen a handful of times. Germline V CDR1 and CDR2: LGHNA, YSLEER. The germline V and J ends were trimmed by 0 bases and 0 bases, with 13 bases remaining between them. CDR3 size: 17 residues. This sample was included in a study of CD8+ T cells in alopecia areata. Study details: Tofacitinib was taken orally by treated patients, and the dose was 5 to 10 mg twice daily. Treatment with tofacitinib (6 to 18 months) was followed by 6 months off drug.

Following RNA extraction, reverse transcription yielded cDNA that acted as the sequencing template. Only in-frame clones appear in the TCRdb table, and some are missing; sequencing was by immunoSEQ multiplex PCR. The table records roughly 200,000 clones, roughly 60% of them present only once. The receptor comes from a human donor with alopecia areata. The source material was CD4+ T cells sorted from blood, sampled at week 0. The J gene is TRBJ2-3, the V gene TRBV4-3; tentative D call: TRBD1 (5 bases). The CDR3 loop reads CASSQDKWGLSTDTQYF. The CDR3 region has the DNA TGCGCCAGCAGCCAAGATAAGTGGGGCCTGAGCACAGATACGCAGTATTTT.